This T cell receptor beta chain was sequenced in a study of shared clonotypes between healthy human individuals. Study-level findings and limits: Specimens sampled were limited to blood, with tissue repertoires likely differing.

The V end lost 8 bases, the J end lost 9 bases, and 14 bases lay between the germline ends. CDR3 length: 12 residues. Germline V gives CDR1 MNHEY, CDR2 SMNVEV (reference sequence). Of note for this clone: Antigen unknown.

Sequenced by immunoSEQ multiplex PCR; TCRdb stores in-frame clones only, minus some. The sample includes around 2.5 million clones, approximately 93% of them seen just once. The genes are TRBV27 and TRBJ2-1; a weak D match, TRBD2 (5 bases). The TCR originated in a man aged 18 to 29 in good health. Some clones in this sample may be carry-over from other donors' samples. The sample taken for sequencing was naive CD4+ T cells from PBMCs. The subset denotes: CD45RA+ positively selected. The CDR3 protein is CASGRSSGEQFF. The CDR3, as DNA: TGTGCCAGCGGGCGCAGCAGCGGTGAGCAGTTCTTC.